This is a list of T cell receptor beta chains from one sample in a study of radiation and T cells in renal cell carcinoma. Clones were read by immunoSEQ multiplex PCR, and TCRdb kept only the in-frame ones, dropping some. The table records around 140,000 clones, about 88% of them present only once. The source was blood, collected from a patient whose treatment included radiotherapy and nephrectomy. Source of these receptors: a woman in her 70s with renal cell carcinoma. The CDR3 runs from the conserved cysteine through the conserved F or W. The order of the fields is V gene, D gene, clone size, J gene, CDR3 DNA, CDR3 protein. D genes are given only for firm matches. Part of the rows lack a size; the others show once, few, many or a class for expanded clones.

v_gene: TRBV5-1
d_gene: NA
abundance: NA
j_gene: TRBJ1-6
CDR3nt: TGCGCCAGCAGCCCTCGGAATATGCATTCACCCCTCCACTTT
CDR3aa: CASSPRNMHSPLHF

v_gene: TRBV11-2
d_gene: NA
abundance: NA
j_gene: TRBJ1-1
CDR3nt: TGTGCCAGCAGCTTAATCGGGGTAGCTGAAGCTTTCTTT
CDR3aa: CASSLIGVAEAFF

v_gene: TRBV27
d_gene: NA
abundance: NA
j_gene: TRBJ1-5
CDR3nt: TGTGCCAGCAGAGAATATGACGGGGACAATCAGCCCCAGCATTTT
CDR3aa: CASREYDGDNQPQHF

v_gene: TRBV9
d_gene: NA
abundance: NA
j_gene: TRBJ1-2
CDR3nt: TGTGCCAGCAGCGTCGGTGGGGCCTATGGCTACACCTTC
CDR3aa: CASSVGGAYGYTF

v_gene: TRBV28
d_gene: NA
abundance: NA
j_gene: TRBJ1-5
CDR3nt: TGTGCCAGCAGTCCTCCGGGGGATCAGCCCCAGCATTTT
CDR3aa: CASSPPGDQPQHF

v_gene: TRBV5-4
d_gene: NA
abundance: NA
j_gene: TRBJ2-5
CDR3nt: TGTGCCAGCAGCTTGGTGGCAGAAGGCGAGACCCAGTACTTC
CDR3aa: CASSLVAEGETQYF

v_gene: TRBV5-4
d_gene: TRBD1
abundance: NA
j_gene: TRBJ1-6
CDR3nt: TGTGCCAGCAGCTTGGCCGGGACAGGGATTTCACCCCTCCACTTT
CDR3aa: CASSLAGTGISPLHF

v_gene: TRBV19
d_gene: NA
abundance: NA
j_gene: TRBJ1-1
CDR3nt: TGTGCCAGTAGTATAAGGCCAGGGGTGAACACTGAAGCTTTCTTT
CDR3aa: CASSIRPGVNTEAFF

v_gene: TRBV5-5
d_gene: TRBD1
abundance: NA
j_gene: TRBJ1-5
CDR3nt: TGTGCCAGCAGCTGGGGGACAGGCGGCAATCAGCCCCAGCATTTT
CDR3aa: CASSWGTGGNQPQHF

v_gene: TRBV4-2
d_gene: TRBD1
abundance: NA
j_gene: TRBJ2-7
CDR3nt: TGTGCCAGCAGTACCCCTGGGACAGGGGCCGTCGAGCAGTACTTC
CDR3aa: CASSTPGTGAVEQYF

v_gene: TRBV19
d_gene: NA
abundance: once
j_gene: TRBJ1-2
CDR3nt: TGTGCCAGTAGTTCGGACCGACTTAGGAATGGCTACACCTTC
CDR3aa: CASSSDRLRNGYTF

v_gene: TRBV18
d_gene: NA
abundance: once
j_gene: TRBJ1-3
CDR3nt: TGTGCCAGCTCACCGGGGCGACTCTCTGGAAACACCATATATTTT
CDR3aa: CASSPGRLSGNTIYF

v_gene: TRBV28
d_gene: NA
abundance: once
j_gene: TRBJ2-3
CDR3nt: TGTGCCAGCAGCTCAGGGGATAGGAAGACAGATACGCAGTATTTT
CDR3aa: CASSSGDRKTDTQYF

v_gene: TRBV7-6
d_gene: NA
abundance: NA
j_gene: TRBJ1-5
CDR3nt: TGTGCCAGCAGCCCCCGACAGACCAATCAGCCCCAGCATTTT
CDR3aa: CASSPRQTNQPQHF

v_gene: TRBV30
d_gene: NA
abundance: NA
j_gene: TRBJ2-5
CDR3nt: TGTGCCTGGAGTGGAGGGGGGGCCGGTCAAGAGACCCAGTACTTC
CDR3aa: CAWSGGGAGQETQYF

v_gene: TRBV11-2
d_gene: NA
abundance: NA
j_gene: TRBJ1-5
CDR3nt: TGTGCCAGCAGCTTAGGCACCGATAGCAATCAGCCCCAGCATTTT
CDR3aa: CASSLGTDSNQPQHF

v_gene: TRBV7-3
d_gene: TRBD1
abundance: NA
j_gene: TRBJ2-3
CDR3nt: TGTGCCAGCAGCCAGGGGGCGCGGGACACAGATACGCAGTATTTT
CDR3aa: CASSQGARDTDTQYF

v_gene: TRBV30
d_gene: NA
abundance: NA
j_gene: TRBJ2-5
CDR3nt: TGTGCCTGGAGTGTGGGGGAGACCCAGTACTTC
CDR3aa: CAWSVGETQYF

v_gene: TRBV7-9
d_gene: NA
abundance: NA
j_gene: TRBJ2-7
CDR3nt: TGTGCCAGCTCGGGGTTTCCCTACGAGCAGTACTTC
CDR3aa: CASSGFPYEQYF

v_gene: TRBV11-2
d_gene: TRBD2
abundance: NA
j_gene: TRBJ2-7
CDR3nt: TGTGCCAGCAGCTTAGATTTCCCGGGACTAGCGGGCCACGAGCAGTACTTC
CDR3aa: CASSLDFPGLAGHEQYF

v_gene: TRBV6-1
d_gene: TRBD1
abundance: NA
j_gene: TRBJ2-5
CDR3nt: TGTGCCAGCCGGAGGACAGGTCAAGAGACCCAGTACTTC
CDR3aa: CASRRTGQETQYF

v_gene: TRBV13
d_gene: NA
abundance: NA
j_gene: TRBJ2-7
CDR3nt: TGTGCCAGCAGCGGTGGTAGAAACGAGCAGTACTTC
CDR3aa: CASSGGRNEQYF

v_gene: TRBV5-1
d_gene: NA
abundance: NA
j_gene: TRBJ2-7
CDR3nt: TGCGCCAGCAGCTTAAGGGACGGGGGCCGGGTCGAGCAGTACTTC
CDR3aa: CASSLRDGGRVEQYF

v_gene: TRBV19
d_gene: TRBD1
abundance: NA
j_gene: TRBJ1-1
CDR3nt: TGTGCCAGTGTGATGGACAGGGGAAGGATAGGCACTGAAGCTTTCTTT
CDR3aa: CASVMDRGRIGTEAFF

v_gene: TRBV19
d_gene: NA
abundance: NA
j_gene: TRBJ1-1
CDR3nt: TGTGCCAGTATCAACCCCAGGGAGGTGGAGGTAGCTTTCTTT
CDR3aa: CASINPREVEVAFF

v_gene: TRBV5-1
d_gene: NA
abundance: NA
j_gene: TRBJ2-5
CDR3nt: TGCGCCAGCAGCACTAGAGGACACTTTCAAGAGACCCAGTACTTC
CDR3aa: CASSTRGHFQETQYF

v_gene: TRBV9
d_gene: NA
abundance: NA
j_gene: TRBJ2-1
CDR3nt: TGTGCCAGCAGCTCCCGGGCAGGTGGGAATGAGCAGTTCTTC
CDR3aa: CASSSRAGGNEQFF

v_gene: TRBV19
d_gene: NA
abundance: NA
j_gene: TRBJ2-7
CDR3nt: TGTGCCAGTAGTTATCAGGGGAAGTCCTACGAGCAGTACTTC
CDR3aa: CASSYQGKSYEQYF

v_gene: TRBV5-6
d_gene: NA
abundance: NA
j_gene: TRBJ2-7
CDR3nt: TGTGCCAGCACTATACGGGGGGCCCCCTACGAGCAGTACTTC
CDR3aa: CASTIRGAPYEQYF

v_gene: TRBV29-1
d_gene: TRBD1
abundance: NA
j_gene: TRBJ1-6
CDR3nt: TGCAGCGTCGCCACCGGACAGGGCAGTAATTCACCCCTCCACTTT
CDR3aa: CSVATGQGSNSPLHF

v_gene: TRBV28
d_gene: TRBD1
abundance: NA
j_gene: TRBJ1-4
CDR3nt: TGTGCCAGCAGTTTGAGTTTACAGGGGGCGGGCGAAAAACTGTTTTTT
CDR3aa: CASSLSLQGAGEKLFF

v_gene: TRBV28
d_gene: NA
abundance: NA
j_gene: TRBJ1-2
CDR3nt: TGTGCCAGCAGTTTTCATGGGGGCCGTGGCTACACCTTC
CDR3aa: CASSFHGGRGYTF

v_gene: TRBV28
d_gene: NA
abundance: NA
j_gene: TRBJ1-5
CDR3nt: TGTGCCAGCAGCCAACAGGGTAATAGCAATCAGCCCCAGCATTTT
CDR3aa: CASSQQGNSNQPQHF

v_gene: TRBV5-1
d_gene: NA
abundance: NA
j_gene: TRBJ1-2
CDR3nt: TGCGCCAGCAGCAGAGGGCCAGGGGAGGGGTCGGGCTACACCTTC
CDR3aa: CASSRGPGEGSGYTF

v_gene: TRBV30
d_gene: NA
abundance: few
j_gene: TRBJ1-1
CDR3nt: TGTGCCTGGAGTGTACCCCGTGAATCCCGGGGAGCTTTCTTT
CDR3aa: CAWSVPRESRGAFF

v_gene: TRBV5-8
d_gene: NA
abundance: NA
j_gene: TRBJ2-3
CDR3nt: TGTGCCAGCAGCTCGGGCCTTTCCGATACGCAGTATTTT
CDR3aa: CASSSGLSDTQYF

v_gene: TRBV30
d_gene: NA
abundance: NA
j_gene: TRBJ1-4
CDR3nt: TGTGCCTGGAGAACCTCCGGGACGGGGAATGAAAAACTGTTTTTT
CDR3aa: CAWRTSGTGNEKLFF

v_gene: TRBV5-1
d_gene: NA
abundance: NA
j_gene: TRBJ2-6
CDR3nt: TGCGCCAGCAGCTTAGGACGGCCCTCTGGGGCCAACGTCCTGACTTTC
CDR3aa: CASSLGRPSGANVLTF

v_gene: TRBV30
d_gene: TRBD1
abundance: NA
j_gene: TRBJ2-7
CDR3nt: TGTGCCTGGAGCAGGACAGGGGGGACCTACGAGCAGTACTTC
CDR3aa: CAWSRTGGTYEQYF

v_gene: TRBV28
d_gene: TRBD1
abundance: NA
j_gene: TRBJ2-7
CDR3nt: TGTGCCAGCAGTACGGGACAGGGCCGGGTCGAGCAGTACTTC
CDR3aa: CASSTGQGRVEQYF

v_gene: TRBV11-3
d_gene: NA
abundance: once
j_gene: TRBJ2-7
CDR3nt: TGTGCCAGCAGTGTGCTTGATGGGAACTCCTACGAGCAGTACTTC
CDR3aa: CASSVLDGNSYEQYF

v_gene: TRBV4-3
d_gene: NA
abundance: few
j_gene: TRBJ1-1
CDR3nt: TGCGCCAGCAGCCAAGATCCCCTGGGGACTGAAGCTTTCTTT
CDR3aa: CASSQDPLGTEAFF

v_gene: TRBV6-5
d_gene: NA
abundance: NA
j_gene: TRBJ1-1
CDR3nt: TGTGCCAGCAGTTACTCGGGGTGGAACACTGAAGCTTTCTTT
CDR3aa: CASSYSGWNTEAFF

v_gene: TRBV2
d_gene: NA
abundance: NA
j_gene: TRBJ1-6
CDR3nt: TGTGCCAGCAGTGACCACAGGGTTAATAATTCACCCCTCCACTTT
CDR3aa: CASSDHRVNNSPLHF

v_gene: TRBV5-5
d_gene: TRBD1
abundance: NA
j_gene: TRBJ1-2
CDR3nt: TGTGCCAGCAGCCCTCTGACAGGGCAACCCAGCTATGGCTACACCTTC
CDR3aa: CASSPLTGQPSYGYTF

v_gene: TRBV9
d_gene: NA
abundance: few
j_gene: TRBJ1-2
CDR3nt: TGTGCCAGCAGCCGGGGAGGGGAGGCTAACTATGGCTACACCTTC
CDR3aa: CASSRGGEANYGYTF

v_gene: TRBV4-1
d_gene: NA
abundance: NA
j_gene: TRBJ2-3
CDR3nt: TGCGCCAGCAGCCAAGGTGGAGGATACACAGATACGCAGTATTTT
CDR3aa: CASSQGGGYTDTQYF

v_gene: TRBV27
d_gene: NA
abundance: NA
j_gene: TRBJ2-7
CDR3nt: TGTGCCAGCAGTTCCCTACTGGGTAACGAGCAGTACTTC
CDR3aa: CASSSLLGNEQYF

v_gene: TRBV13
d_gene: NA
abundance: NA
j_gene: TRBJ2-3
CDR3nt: TGTGCCAGCAGCTTCAAACTTACGCAGTATTTT
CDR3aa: CASSFKLTQYF

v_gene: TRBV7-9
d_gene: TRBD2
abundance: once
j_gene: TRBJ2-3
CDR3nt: TGTGCCAGCAGCTTAGTAGCGGGGGACCCTAGCACAGATACGCAGTATTTT
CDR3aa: CASSLVAGDPSTDTQYF

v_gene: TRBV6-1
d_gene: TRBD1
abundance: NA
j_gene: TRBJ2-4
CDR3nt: TGTGCCAGCGGGCAACAGGGGAAAAAAAACATTCAGTACTTC
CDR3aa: CASGQQGKKNIQYF